A selection of T cell receptor beta chains follows, all from one sample in a study of cytomegalovirus exposure and HLA in healthy donors. Sequenced by immunoSEQ multiplex PCR; TCRdb stores in-frame clones only, minus some. In the table there are more than 150,000 clones, over 70% of which are singletons. The source material was PBMCs. All receptors derive from a woman aged 45 to 65 in good health and CMV-seropositive. Each CDR3 is given with its conserved first and last residue. D genes are given only for firm matches. Some rows mark clone size as missing; the rest say once, few, many or name a class of expanded clone.

v_gene	len	abundance	d_gene	j_gene	CDR3nt	CDR3aa
TRBV11-2	16	NA	NA	TRBJ2-2	TGTGCCAGCAGCCCTATTTGGGCAGCGAACACCGGGGAGCTGTTTTTT	CASSPIWAANTGELFF
TRBV30	13	NA	NA	TRBJ1-5	TGTGCCTGGAGCGGGGGGGCGGATCAGCCCCAGCATTTT	CAWSGGADQPQHF
TRBV18	15	NA	NA	TRBJ1-2	TGTGCCAGCTCACCACCGGAGGGGAGGACCTATGGCTACACCTTC	CASSPPEGRTYGYTF
TRBV27	13	NA	NA	TRBJ1-1	TGTGCCAGCAGAATGACAGTGAACACTGAAGCTTTCTTT	CASRMTVNTEAFF
TRBV9	15	NA	NA	TRBJ1-1	TGTGCCAGCAGCGCGAGAGGCACCCTCCACACTGAAGCTTTCTTT	CASSARGTLHTEAFF
TRBV19	15	NA	TRBD1	TRBJ1-2	TGTGCCAGTAGTTCCTCCGGGACAGGGGTCTATGGCTACACCTTC	CASSSSGTGVYGYTF
TRBV9	13	NA	TRBD2	TRBJ2-5	TGTGCCAGCAGCGTAGACGGGGGGGAGACCCAGTACTTC	CASSVDGGETQYF
TRBV4-3	13	NA	NA	TRBJ2-7	TGCGCCAGCAGCCAAGTCCCCAGCTACGAGCAGTACTTC	CASSQVPSYEQYF
TRBV9	18	NA	TRBD1	TRBJ1-3	TGTGCCAGCAGCGTCCTGGGACAGCCAACTATCTCTGGAAACACCATATATTTT	CASSVLGQPTISGNTIYF
TRBV30	16	NA	TRBD2	TRBJ2-3	TGTGCCTGCCTGGGACTAGCGGGGGGGCCTACAGATACGCAGTATTTT	CACLGLAGGPTDTQYF
TRBV7-8	15	NA	NA	TRBJ2-5	TGTGCCAGCATCCTAGGGAGGGGGAAGTTGGAGACCCAGTACTTC	CASILGRGKLETQYF
TRBV5-1	15	few	TRBD2	TRBJ2-7	TGCGCCAGCAGCTTGCCGACTAGCGGCTCCTACGAGCAGTACTTC	CASSLPTSGSYEQYF
TRBV6-1	15	NA	TRBD1	TRBJ1-1	TGTGCCAGCAGTGAAGAGACAGGGGCGGTCACTGAAGCTTTCTTT	CASSEETGAVTEAFF
TRBV15	15	NA	TRBD2	TRBJ2-3	TGTGCCACCAGCAGAGAACTAGCGGGAGTAGATACGCAGTATTTT	CATSRELAGVDTQYF
TRBV12-5	12	NA	NA	TRBJ2-1	TGTGCTAGTGGGAGCTCCTACAATGAGCAGTTCTTC	CASGSSYNEQFF
TRBV2	13	NA	TRBD2	TRBJ2-3	TGTGCCAGCAGGGGACTAGGTGCAGATACGCAGTATTTT	CASRGLGADTQYF